This TCR beta chain comes out of a study of T cells in Graves' hyperthyroidism and ophthalmopathy. The CDR3 consists of 17 residues. Between the trimmed V and J ends, which lost 5 bases and 2 bases, there was a span of 22 bases. Germline V gene sequence: CDR1 MNHEY, CDR2 SVGAGI. RNA transcripts provided the source from which TCR beta CDR3 regions were amplified. Researchers ran a first-round RT-PCR on the TCR CDR3 using the HTBI primer set. TCRdb processed the multiplex PCR reads anew with MiXCR; each CDR3 protein has one entry. This sample carries about 610,000 distinct CDR3 sequences, under 15% of them seen once, and the ten largest clones take approximately 4.3%. This clonotype was counted ten times or more.

The V gene is TRBV6-5, the J gene TRBJ2-7, with D possibly TRBD1 on 5 matching bases. The TCR comes from a middle-aged woman with Graves' ophthalmopathy. The sequenced material came from blood. CDR3 DNA: TGTGCCAGCAGTACACTCCGGGCCGGCCCAGGGACCTACGAGCAGTACTTC. It is translated as CASSTLRAGPGTYEQYF.